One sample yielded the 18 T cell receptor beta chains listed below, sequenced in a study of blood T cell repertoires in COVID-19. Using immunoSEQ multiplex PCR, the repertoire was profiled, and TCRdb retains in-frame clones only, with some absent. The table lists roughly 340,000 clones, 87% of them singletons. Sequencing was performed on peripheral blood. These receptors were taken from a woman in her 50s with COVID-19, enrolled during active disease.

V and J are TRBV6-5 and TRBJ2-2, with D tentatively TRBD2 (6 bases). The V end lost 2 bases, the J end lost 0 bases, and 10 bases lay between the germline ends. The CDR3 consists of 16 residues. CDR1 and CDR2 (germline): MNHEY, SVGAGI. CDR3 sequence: CASSYEAGTNTGELFF. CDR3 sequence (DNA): TGTGCCAGCAGTTACGAAGCGGGCACGAACACCGGGGAGCTGTTTTTT.

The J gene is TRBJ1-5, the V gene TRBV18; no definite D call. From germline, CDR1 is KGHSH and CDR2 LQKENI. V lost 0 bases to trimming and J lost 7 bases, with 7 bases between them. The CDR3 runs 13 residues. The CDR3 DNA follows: TGTGCCAGCTCACCACCGGGGAGACAGCCCCAGCATTTT. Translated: CASSPPGRQPQHF.

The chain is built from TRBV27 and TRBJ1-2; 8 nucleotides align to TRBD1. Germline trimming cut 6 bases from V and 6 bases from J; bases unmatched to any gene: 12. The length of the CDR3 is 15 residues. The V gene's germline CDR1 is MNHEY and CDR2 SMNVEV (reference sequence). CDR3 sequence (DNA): TGTGCCAGCAGGGACAGGGTTTTAACTTCCGATGGCTACACCTTC. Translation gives CASRDRVLTSDGYTF.

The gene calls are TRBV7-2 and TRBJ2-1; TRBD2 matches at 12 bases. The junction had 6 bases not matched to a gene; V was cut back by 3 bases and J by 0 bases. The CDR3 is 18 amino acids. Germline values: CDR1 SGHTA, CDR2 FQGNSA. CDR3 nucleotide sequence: TGTGCCAGCAGCTTCGGGCTAGCGGGAGGGCCCTCCTACAATGAGCAGTTCTTC. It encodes CASSFGLAGGPSYNEQFF.

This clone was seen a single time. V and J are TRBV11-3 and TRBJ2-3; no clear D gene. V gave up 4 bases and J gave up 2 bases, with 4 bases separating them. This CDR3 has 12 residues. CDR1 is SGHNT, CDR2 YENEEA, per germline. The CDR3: CASSSITDTQYF. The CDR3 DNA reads TGTGCCAGCAGCTCCATCACAGATACGCAGTATTTT. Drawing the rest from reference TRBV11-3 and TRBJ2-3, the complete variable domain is EAGVVQSPRYKIIEKKQPVAFWCNPISGHNTLYWYLQNLGQGPELLIRYENEEAVDDSQLPKDRFSAERLKGVDSTLKIQPAELGDSAVYLCASSSITDTQYFGPGTRLTVL.

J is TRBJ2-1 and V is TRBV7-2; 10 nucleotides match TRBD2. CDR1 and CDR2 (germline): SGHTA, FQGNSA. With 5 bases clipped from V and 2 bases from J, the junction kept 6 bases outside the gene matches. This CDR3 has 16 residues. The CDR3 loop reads CASSLLAGLPYNEQFF. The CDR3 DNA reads TGTGCCAGCAGCCTACTAGCGGGGCTACCCTACAATGAGCAGTTCTTC.

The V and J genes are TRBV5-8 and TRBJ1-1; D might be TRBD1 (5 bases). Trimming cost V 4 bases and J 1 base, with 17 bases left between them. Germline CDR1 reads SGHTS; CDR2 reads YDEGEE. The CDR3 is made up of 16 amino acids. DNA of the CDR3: TGTGCCAGCAGCGCCTGGCGTGGGGGGGGGAACACTGAAGCTTTCTTT. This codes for CASSAWRGGGNTEAFF.

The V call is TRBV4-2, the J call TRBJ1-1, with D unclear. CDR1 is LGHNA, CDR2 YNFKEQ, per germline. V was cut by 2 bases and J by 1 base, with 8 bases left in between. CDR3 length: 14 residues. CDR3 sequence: CASSQPSGNTEAFF. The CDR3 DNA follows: TGTGCCAGCAGCCAACCGTCGGGGAACACTGAAGCTTTCTTT.

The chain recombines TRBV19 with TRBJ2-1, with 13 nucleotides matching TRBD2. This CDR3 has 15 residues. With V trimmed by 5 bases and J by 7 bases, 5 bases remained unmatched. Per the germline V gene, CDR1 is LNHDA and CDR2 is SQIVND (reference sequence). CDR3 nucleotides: TGTGCCAGTAGTTCCGGGACTAGCGGGATTAATGAGCAGTTCTTC. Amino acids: CASSSGTSGINEQFF. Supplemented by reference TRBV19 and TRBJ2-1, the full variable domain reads DGGITQSPKYLFRKEGQNVTLSCEQNLNHDAMYWYRQDPGQGLRLIYYSQIVNDFQKGDIAEGYSVSREKKESFPLTVTSAQKNPTAFYLCASSSGTSGINEQFFGPGTRLTVL.

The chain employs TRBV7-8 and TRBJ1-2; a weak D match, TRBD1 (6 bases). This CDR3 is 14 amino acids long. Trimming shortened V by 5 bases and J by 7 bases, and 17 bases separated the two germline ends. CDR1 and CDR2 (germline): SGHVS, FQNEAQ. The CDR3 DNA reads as TGTGCCAGCAGCGAGGGGGGGGCGTATCGTGGCTACACCTTC. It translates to CASSEGGAYRGYTF.

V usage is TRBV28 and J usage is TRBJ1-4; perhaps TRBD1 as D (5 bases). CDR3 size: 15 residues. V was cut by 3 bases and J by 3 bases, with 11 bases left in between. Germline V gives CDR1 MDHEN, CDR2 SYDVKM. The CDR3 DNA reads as TGTGCCAGCAGTTTCAACTTCAGGGCTAATGAAAAACTGTTTTTT. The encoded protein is CASSFNFRANEKLFF.

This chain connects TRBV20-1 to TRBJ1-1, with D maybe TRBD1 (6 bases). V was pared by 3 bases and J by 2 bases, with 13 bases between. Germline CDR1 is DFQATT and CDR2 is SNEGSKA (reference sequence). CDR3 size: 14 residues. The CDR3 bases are TGCAGTGCTAGTGCAGGGGCGGTCAACACTGAAGCTTTCTTT. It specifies CSASAGAVNTEAFF.

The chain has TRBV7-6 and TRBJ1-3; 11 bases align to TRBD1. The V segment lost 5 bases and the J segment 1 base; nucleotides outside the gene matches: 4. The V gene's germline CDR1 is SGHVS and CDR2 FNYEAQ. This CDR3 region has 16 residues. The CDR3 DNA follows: TGTGCCAGCAGCCGGGACAGGGGGATTTCTGGAAACACCATATATTTT. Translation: CASSRDRGISGNTIYF.

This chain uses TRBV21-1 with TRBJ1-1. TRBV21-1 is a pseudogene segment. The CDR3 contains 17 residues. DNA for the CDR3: TGTGCCAGCAGCAAAGTTCATCTTTTCCCGGGGTGCACTGAAGCTTTCTTT. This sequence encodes CASSKVHLFPGCTEAFF.

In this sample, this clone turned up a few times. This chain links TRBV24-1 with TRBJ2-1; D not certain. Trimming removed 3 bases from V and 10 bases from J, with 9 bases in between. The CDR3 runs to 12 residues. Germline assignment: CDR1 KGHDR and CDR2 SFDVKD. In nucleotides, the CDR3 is TGTGCCACCAGTGATCGAGGCATGGAGCAGTTCTTC. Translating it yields CATSDRGMEQFF.

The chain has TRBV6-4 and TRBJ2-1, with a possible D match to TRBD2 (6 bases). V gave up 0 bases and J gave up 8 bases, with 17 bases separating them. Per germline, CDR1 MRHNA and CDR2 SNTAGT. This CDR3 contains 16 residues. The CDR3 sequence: CASSDSILGSRDEQFF. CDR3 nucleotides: TGTGCCAGCAGTGACTCGATTCTCGGGAGTCGCGATGAGCAGTTCTTC.

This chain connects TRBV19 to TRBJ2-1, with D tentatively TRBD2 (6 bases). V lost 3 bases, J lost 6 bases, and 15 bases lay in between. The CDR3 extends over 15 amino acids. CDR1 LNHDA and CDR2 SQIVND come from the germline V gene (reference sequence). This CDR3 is CASSMGALGGNEQFF. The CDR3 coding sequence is TGTGCCAGTAGTATGGGAGCTCTGGGGGGCAATGAGCAGTTCTTC. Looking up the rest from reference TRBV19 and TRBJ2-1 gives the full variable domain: DGGITQSPKYLFRKEGQNVTLSCEQNLNHDAMYWYRQDPGQGLRLIYYSQIVNDFQKGDIAEGYSVSREKKESFPLTVTSAQKNPTAFYLCASSMGALGGNEQFFGPGTRLTVL.

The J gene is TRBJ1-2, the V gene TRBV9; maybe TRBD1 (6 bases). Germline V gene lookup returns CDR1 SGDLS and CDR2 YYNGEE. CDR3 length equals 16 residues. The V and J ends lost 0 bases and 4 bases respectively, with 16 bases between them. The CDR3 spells CASSVATRGAIYGYTF. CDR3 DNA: TGTGCCAGCAGCGTAGCTACACGGGGGGCGATCTATGGCTACACCTTC.